A selection of T cell receptor beta chains follows, all from one sample in a study of identical twins. MiXCR, applied by TCRdb to the 5' RACE reads, yields one record per CDR3 protein. The sample yields a few hundred thousand distinct CDR3 sequences, roughly 24% seen once. These data also formed part of another study, on T cells expressing NK-cell markers.

Material: CD4+ T cells sorted from blood. The source of these receptors is a woman younger than 30 in good health. Each CDR3 is given with its conserved first and last residue. The order of the fields is V gene, clone size, J gene, D gene, CDR3 protein. D genes are given only for firm matches. Some rows have no size entry. The others give once, few or many, or a class for an expanded clone.

>TRBV6-1|-|TRBJ1-2|-
CASSERPNYGYTF
>TRBV6-1|few|TRBJ1-3|-
CASSEGVKGGNTIYF
>TRBV5-6|many|TRBJ2-1|-
CASSLASGFYNEQFF
>TRBV6-2/TRBV6-3|once|TRBJ2-5|-
CAAQDFGGETQYF
>TRBV11-2|few|TRBJ2-7|-
CASSLGFLYEQYF
>TRBV6-1|few|TRBJ2-1|-
CASSQPGAPYNEQFF
>TRBV20-1|-|TRBJ2-3|-
CSVPVDPRNAQYF
>TRBV9|-|TRBJ2-1|TRBD2
CASSALGREGTDEQFF
>TRBV20-1|once|TRBJ2-3|-
CSARDTRAYTDTQYF
>TRBV7-2|few|TRBJ2-1|-
CASSLQAGNVYNEQFF
>TRBV12-3/TRBV12-4|-|TRBJ2-1|-
CASTLSGAYNEQFF
>TRBV6-5|few|TRBJ1-2|-
CASRSTGLSSTF
>TRBV5-1|many|TRBJ2-1|TRBD2
CASSLASGTYNEQFF
>TRBV7-9|few|TRBJ1-5|-
CASSPGGDTQHF
>TRBV6-6|many|TRBJ2-5|-
CASSYGEETQYF
>TRBV5-1|-|TRBJ2-3|-
CASSLQSGRPDTQYF
>TRBV5-1|-|TRBJ2-1|-
CASSLATGKDEQFF
>TRBV5-6|-|TRBJ2-1|TRBD2
CASSVVAGGLGDF
>TRBV12-3/TRBV12-4|once|TRBJ2-7|-
CASSIVGLYLYEQYF